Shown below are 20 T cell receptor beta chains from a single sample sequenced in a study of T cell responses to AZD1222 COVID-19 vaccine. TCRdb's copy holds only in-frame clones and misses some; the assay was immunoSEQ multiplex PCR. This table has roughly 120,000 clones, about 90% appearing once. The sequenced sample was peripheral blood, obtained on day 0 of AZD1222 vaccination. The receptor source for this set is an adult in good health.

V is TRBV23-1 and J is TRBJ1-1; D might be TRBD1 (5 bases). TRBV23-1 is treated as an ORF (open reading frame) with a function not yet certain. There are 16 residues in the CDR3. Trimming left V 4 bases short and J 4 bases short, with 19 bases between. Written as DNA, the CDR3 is TGCGCCAGCAGTCGCATAGGTCAAACCGGGACCACTGAAGCTTTCTTT. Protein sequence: CASSRIGQTGTTEAFF.

This CDR3 is CASSALYEQYF. Written as DNA, the CDR3 is TGTGCCAGCAGTGCCCTCTACGAGCAGTACTTC. The chain has TRBV2 and TRBJ2-7; no reliable D call. There are 11 residues in the CDR3. Per the germline V gene, CDR1 is SNHLY and CDR2 is FYNNEI. V lost 4 bases to trimming and J lost 3 bases, with 4 bases between them.

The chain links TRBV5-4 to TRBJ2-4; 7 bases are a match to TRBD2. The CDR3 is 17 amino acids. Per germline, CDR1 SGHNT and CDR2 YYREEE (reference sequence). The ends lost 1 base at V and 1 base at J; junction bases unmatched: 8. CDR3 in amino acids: CASSLTGGSRAKNIQYF. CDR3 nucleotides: TGTGCCAGCAGCTTGACGGGCGGGAGCCGTGCCAAAAACATTCAGTACTTC.

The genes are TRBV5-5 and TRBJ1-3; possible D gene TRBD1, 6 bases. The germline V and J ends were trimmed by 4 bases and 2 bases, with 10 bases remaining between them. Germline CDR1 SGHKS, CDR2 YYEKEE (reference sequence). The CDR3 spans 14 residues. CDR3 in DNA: TGTGCCAGCAGCCCCCAGGGGACTGGAAACACCATATATTTT. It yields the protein CASSPQGTGNTIYF.

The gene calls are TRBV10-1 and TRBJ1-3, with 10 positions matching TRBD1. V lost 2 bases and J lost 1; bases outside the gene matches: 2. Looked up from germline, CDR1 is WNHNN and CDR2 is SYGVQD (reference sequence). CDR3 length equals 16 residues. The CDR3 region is CASSEPGQGSGNTIYF. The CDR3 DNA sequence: TGCGCCAGCAGTGAGCCGGGACAGGGGTCTGGAAACACCATATATTTT.

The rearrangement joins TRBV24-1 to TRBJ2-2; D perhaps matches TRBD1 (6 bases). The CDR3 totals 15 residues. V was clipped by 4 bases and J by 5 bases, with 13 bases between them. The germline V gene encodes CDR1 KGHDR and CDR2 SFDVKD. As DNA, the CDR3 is TGTGCCACCAGTGACTCCACAGGGTTAACCGGGGAGCTGTTTTTT. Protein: CATSDSTGLTGELFF.

The CDR3 sequence is CAIRDPRDGDEQFF. The CDR3 nucleotides read TGTGCCATCAGGGACCCCAGAGATGGCGATGAGCAGTTCTTC. This rearrangement joins TRBV10-3 to TRBJ2-1; D is undetermined. Germline V gives CDR1 ENHRY, CDR2 SYGVKD. This CDR3 contains 14 residues. V was pared by 6 bases and J by 8 bases, with 17 bases between.

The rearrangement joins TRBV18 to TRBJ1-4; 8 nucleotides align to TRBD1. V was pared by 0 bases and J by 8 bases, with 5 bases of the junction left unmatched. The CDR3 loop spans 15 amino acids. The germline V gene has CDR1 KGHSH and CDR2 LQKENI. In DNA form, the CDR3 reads TGTGCCAGCTCACCACCTGGACAGGGAAGGGAAAAACTGTTTTTT. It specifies CASSPPGQGREKLFF.

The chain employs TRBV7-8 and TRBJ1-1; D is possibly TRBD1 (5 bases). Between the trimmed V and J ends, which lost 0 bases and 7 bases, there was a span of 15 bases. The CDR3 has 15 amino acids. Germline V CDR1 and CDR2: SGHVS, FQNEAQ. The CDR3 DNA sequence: TGTGCCAGCAGCTTAGCGGGGGGAGGGAGGTATGAAGCTTTCTTT. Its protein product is CASSLAGGGRYEAFF.

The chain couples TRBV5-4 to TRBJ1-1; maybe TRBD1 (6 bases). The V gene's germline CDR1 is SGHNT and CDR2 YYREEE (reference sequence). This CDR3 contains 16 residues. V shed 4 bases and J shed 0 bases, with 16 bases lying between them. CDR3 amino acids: CASSPPPGQLNTEAFF. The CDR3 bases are TGTGCCAGCAGCCCCCCCCCGGGACAACTGAACACTGAAGCTTTCTTT.

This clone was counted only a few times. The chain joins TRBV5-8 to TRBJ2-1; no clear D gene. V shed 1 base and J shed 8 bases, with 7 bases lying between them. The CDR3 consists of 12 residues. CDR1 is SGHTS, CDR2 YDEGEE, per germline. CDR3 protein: CASSLSWYEQFF. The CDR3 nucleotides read TGTGCCAGCAGCTTGAGTTGGTATGAGCAGTTCTTC.

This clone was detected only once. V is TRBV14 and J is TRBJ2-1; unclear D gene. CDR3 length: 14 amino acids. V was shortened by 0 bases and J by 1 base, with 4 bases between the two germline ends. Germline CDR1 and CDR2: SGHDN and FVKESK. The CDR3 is CASSQELSYNEQFF. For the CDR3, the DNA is TGTGCCAGCAGCCAAGAGTTGTCCTACAATGAGCAGTTCTTC.

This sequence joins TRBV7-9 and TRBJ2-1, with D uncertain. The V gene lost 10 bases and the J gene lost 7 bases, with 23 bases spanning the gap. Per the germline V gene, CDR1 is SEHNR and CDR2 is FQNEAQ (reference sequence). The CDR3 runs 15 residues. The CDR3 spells CAIPRRPASGNEQFF. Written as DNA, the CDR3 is TGTGCCATTCCCCGGCGGCCCGCTTCGGGTAATGAGCAGTTCTTC.

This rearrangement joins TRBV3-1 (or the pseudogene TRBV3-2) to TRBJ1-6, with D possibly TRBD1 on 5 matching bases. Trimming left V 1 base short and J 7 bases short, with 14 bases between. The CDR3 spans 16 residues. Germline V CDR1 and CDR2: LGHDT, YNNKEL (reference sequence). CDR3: CASSQGESGLNSPLHF. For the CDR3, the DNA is TGTGCCAGCAGCCAAGGGGAGTCAGGGTTGAATTCACCCCTCCACTTT.

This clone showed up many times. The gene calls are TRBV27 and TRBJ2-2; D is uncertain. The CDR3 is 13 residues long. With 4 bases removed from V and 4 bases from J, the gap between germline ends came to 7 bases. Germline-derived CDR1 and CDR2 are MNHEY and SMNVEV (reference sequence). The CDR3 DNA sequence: TGTGCCAGCAGTTGGTATGGCACCGGGGAGCTGTTTTTT. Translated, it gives CASSWYGTGELFF.

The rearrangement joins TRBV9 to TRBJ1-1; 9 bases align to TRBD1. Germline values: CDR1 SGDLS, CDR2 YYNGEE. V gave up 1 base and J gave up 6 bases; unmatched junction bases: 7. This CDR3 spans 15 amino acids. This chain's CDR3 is CASSVSDRGSPEAFF. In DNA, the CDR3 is TGTGCCAGCAGCGTATCGGACAGGGGATCACCTGAAGCTTTCTTT. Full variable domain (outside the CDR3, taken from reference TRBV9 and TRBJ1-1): DSGVTQTPKHLITATGQRVTLRCSPRSGDLSVYWYQQSLDQGLQFLIQYYNGEERAKGNILERFSAQQFPDLHSELNLSSLELGDSALYFCASSVSDRGSPEAFFGQGTRLTVV.

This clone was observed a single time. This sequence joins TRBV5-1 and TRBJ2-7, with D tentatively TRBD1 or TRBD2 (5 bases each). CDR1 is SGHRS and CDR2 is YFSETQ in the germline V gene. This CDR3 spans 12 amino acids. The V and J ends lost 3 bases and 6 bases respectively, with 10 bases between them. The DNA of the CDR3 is TGCGCCAGCAGCTGGGGGAGCGGCGAGCAGTACTTC. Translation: CASSWGSGEQYF.

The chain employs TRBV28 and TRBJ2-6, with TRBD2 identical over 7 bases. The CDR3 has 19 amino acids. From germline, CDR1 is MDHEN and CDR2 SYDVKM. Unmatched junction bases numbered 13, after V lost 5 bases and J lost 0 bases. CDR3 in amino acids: CASSQITTSSRSGANVLTF. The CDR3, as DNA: TGTGCCAGCAGTCAAATCACGACTAGCAGTCGCTCTGGGGCCAACGTCCTGACTTTC.

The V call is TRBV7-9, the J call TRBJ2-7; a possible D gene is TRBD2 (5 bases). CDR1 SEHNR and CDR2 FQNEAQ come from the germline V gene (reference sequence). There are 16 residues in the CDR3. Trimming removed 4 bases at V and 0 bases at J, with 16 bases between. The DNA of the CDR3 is TGTGCCAGCAGCTCCCTTGGAGGCAGCCTCTCCTACGAGCAGTACTTC. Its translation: CASSSLGGSLSYEQYF.

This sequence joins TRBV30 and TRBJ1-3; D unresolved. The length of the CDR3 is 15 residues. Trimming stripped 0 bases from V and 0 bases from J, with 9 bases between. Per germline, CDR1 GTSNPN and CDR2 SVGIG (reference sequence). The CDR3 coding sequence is TGTGCCTGGAGTGTATCCGTGAGCTCTGGAAACACCATATATTTT. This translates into CAWSVSVSSGNTIYF.